These 13 T cell receptor beta chains were sequenced from one sample in a study of CD8 T cells in Susac syndrome. Random hexamers served to reverse transcribe roughly 0.45 to 1 ug RNA. TCRdb independently ran MiXCR on the immunoSEQ multiplex PCR reads; one entry per CDR3 protein. The sample carries approximately 190,000 distinct CDR3 sequences, roughly 95% recorded once. Sequencing was done on a sample of CD4+ T cells from PBMCs. These receptor sequences come from a human donor with Susac syndrome.

With respect to this clonotype: Its ends do not fully match the called genes, so a read error is possible. The rearrangement links TRBV11-2 to TRBJ1-2, with a tentative D call TRBD1 (5 bases). Germline V CDR1 and CDR2: SGHAT, FQNNGV. The CDR3 loop spans 11 amino acids. This chain's CDR3 is CASSLLGARVF. CDR3 sequence (DNA): TGTGCCAGCAGCCTCCTTGGGGCACGGGTCTTC.

V gene TRBV18 combines with J gene TRBJ1-1; TRBD1 agrees at 8 bases. Germline V gene data show CDR1 as KGHSH and CDR2 as LQKENI. With V trimmed by 6 bases and J by 4 bases, 13 bases remained unmatched. CDR3 size: 16 residues. The DNA for the CDR3 is TGTGCCAGCTCTCCGCTCGGACAGGGAGGAAGCACTGAAGCTTTCTTT. Encoded protein: CASSPLGQGGSTEAFF.

This clonotype is a singleton in its sample. The chain's CDR3 is CATSRDRGRREQYF. The CDR3 nucleotides read TGTGCCACCAGCAGAGATCGAGGGAGACGCGAGCAGTACTTC. J is TRBJ2-7 and V is TRBV15; D is perhaps TRBD2 (5 bases). The V and J ends lost 0 bases and 6 bases respectively, with 12 bases between them. The CDR3 runs to 14 residues. Germline CDR1 LNHNV, CDR2 YYDKDF (reference sequence).

The chain employs TRBV29-1 and TRBJ2-2; TRBD1 matches at 10 bases. Trimming removed 1 base from V and 5 bases from J; junction bases left unmatched: 4. This CDR3 region has 15 residues. CDR1 is SQVTM, CDR2 ANQGSEA, per germline. In DNA form, the CDR3 reads TGCAGCGTTGAAGGACAGGGGGCCTTGACCGGGGAGCTGTTTTTT. This codes for CSVEGQGALTGELFF.

This rearrangement joins TRBV11-1 to TRBJ1-5; weak D call: TRBD1 (5 bases). V shed 2 bases and J shed 6 bases, with 8 bases lying between them. CDR1 SGHAT and CDR2 FQDESV come from the germline V gene (reference sequence). This CDR3 is built from 13 residues. CDR3 DNA: TGTGCCAGCAGCTTATTCGGGGGTCAGCCCCAGCATTTT. Its translation: CASSLFGGQPQHF.

The chain links TRBV2 to TRBJ2-7; D not resolved. V was cut by 6 bases and J by 1 base, with 13 bases left in between. Germline V gene data show CDR1 as SNHLY and CDR2 as FYNNEI. This CDR3 is built from 14 residues. The CDR3 reads CASRDNWRSYEQYF. DNA of the CDR3: TGTGCCAGCAGAGACAACTGGCGGTCCTACGAGCAGTACTTC.

The CDR3 DNA is TGTGCCAGCAGCCCTGGACAGGGCATGAACACTGAAGCTTTCTTT. It is translated as CASSPGQGMNTEAFF. The V and J genes are TRBV5-4 and TRBJ1-1, with TRBD1 matching 8 bases. The CDR3 is 15 residues long. Losses at the gene ends were 4 bases for V and 0 bases for J; bases not matched to a gene: 5. Germline V gene sequence: CDR1 SGHNT, CDR2 YYREEE (reference sequence).

This sequence joins TRBV30 and TRBJ2-5; TRBD2 matches at 7 bases. This CDR3 is built from 11 residues. In germline, CDR1 is GTSNPN, CDR2 SVGIG (reference sequence). V dropped 3 bases and J dropped 5; count of bases not matched to a gene: 0. In DNA form, the CDR3 reads TGTGCCTGGAGGGGGGGGGAGACCCAGTACTTC. It codes for CAWRGGETQYF.

The rearrangement uses TRBV20-1 and TRBJ1-3; 9 bases fit TRBD1. V lost 6 bases and J lost 0; bases outside the gene matches: 12. Looked up from germline, CDR1 is DFQATT and CDR2 is SNEGSKA (reference sequence). The CDR3 is 17 amino acids. CDR3 loop: CSAEDRGATYSGNTIYF. CDR3 nucleotide sequence: TGCAGTGCAGAAGACAGGGGGGCGACTTACTCTGGAAACACCATATATTTT.

This chain links TRBV30 with TRBJ2-5; D not certain. Trimming shortened V by 1 base and J by 1 base, and 7 bases separated the two germline ends. Per germline, CDR1 GTSNPN and CDR2 SVGIG (reference sequence). The CDR3 sequence is 13 residues long. CDR3: CAWSGLGQETQYF. The CDR3 region has the DNA TGTGCCTGGAGTGGATTAGGCCAAGAGACCCAGTACTTC.

V and J are TRBV20-1 and TRBJ2-7; 7 nucleotides line up with TRBD1. V lost 3 bases to trimming and J lost 6 bases; unmatched junction nucleotides: 14. The germline V gene encodes CDR1 DFQATT and CDR2 SNEGSKA (reference sequence). The CDR3 has 15 residues. CDR3 sequence: CSASLSTGKASEQYF. CDR3 nucleotide sequence: TGCAGTGCTAGCTTATCGACAGGGAAAGCAAGCGAGCAGTACTTC.

This chain links TRBV29-1 with TRBJ1-1, with D perhaps TRBD1 (6 bases). CDR1 SQVTM and CDR2 ANQGSEA come from the germline V gene. V dropped 6 bases and J dropped 1 base, with 12 bases sitting between them. The CDR3 extends over 13 amino acids. CDR3 coding DNA: TGCAGCGTCCAGGGACAACCGAACACTGAAGCTTTCTTT. Protein product: CSVQGQPNTEAFF.

The chain recombines TRBV18 with TRBJ2-5, with 7 positions matching TRBD1. CDR3 length: 16 amino acids. Trimming at V came to 8 bases and at J to 5 bases, leaving 17 bases not matched to a gene. The germline gives CDR1 KGHSH, CDR2 LQKENI. The CDR3: CASHSGSDRAVETQYF. As DNA, the CDR3 is TGTGCCAGCCACTCCGGTAGCGACAGGGCGGTTGAGACCCAGTACTTC.